This TCR beta chain derives from a study of circulating CD8 cells and anti-PD-1 response in melanoma. On the study more broadly: Response groups: complete/partial responders versus stable/progressive non-responders. The study's findings and limits: Published repertoire comparisons used only baseline and M1 samples from a small cohort with few responders. Some patients were treatment-naive; others were previously treated.

For this clonotype: Its specificity is unknown.

Using roughly 14 ng of total RNA, TCR libraries were made with the QIAseq Immune Repertoire TCR panel. MiXCR was run by TCRdb on the reads, yielding one entry per CDR3 protein. The table shows around 230 distinct CDR3 sequences, with around 12% occurring only once. V gave up 7 bases and J gave up 10 bases, with 17 bases separating them. The germline gives CDR1 MNHEY, CDR2 SMNVEV (reference sequence). This CDR3 has 14 residues. Four subsets defined by PD-1 and/or TIGIT were sorted from live CD3+CD8+TCRalphabeta+ cells. This rearrangement joins TRBV27 to TRBJ1-6; TRBD1 might be the D (5 bases). The clonotype was recovered from a human donor with melanoma. This specimen consisted of CD8+ T cells from PBMCs, obtained at baseline or after one month of anti-PD-1 therapy (not recorded which). The CDR3 spells CASTVAGPDSPLHF. CDR3 coding DNA: TGTGCCAGCACCGTGGCGGGGCCAGACTCACCCCTCCACTTT.